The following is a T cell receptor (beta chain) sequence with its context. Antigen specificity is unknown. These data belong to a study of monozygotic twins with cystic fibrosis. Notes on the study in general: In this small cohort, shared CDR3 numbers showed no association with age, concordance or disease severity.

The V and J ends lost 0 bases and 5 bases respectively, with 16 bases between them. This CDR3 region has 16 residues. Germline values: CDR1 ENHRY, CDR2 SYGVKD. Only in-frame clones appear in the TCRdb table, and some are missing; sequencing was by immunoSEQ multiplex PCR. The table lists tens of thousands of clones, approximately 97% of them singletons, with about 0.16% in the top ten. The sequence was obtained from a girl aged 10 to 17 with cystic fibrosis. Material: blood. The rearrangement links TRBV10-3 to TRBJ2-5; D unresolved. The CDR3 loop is CAISESRTPTLETQYF. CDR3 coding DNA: TGTGCCATCAGTGAGTCGAGGACGCCCACGTTGGAGACCCAGTACTTC.